A selection of T cell receptor beta chains follows, all from one sample in a study of patients and donors after allogeneic stem cell transplantation. From the RT-PCR reads, TCRdb called clonotypes with MiXCR, one entry per CDR3 protein. In the table there are about 400,000 distinct CDR3 sequences, 16% of which are singletons. Sequencing was performed on blood, either unsorted or a sorted T cell fraction (not recorded which). These receptors were obtained from a human donor who was either an allogeneic HSCT recipient or a stem cell or donor lymphocyte infusion donor (not recorded which). It is not recorded whose cells these are; they may come from a transplant donor. Both conserved end residues are part of each CDR3. The D gene is left open where the match is weak. The size entry is marked missing in some rows and otherwise reads once, few, many or a size class.

J | size | D | V | DNA | CDR3
TRBJ2-6 | NA | NA | TRBV12-5 | TGTGCTAGTGGTTTGGTACAGGAGGGGACAGGGGCCAACGTCCTGACTTTC | CASGLVQEGTGANVLTF
TRBJ2-7 | many | TRBD2 | TRBV20-1 | TGCAGTGCTAGCTCCGTTCAGCGGGAGAATTACCACGAGCAGTACTTC | CSASSVQRENYHEQYF
TRBJ2-7 | many | NA | TRBV3-1 | TGTGCCAGCAGCCAAGATAGTCGATACGAGCAGTACTTC | CASSQDSRYEQYF
TRBJ2-5 | many | TRBD2 | TRBV6-5 | TGTGCCAGCAGTTACGCTCGGACTAGCGGGGGCGGGCAGTACTTC | CASSYARTSGGGQYF
TRBJ2-5 | NA | TRBD2 | TRBV6-2/TRBV6-3 | TGTGCCAGCAGTTCCTTCCTAGCGGGTACACAAGAGACCCAGTACTTC | CASSSFLAGTQETQYF
TRBJ1-5 | many | NA | TRBV12-3/TRBV12-4 | TGTGCCAGCAGTTTTGGCGGGCCCGGCCAGCCCCAGCATTTT | CASSFGGPGQPQHF
TRBJ2-2 | few | NA | TRBV5-5 | TGTGCCAGCAGCCTGACATTATCGACCGGGGAGCTGTTTTTT | CASSLTLSTGELFF
TRBJ1-6 | few | NA | TRBV9 | TGTGCCAGCAGCGTAGGTCCGGGCAGGGGCTCCCCACCCCTCCACTTT | CASSVGPGRGSPPLHF
TRBJ1-6 | medium-sized | TRBD1 | TRBV7-3 | TGTGCCAGCAGCTTAAGAGCCAGGGGGCAGAACTCACCCCTCCACTTT | CASSLRARGQNSPLHF
TRBJ1-4 | NA | NA | TRBV5-1 | TGCGCCAGCAGCTTGGACCGGGCAACTAATGAAAAACTGTTTTTT | CASSLDRATNEKLFF
TRBJ1-1 | few | NA | TRBV6-2/TRBV6-3 | TGTGCCAGCAGCCACAGAAGGCACCTGAACACTGAAGCTTTCTTT | CASSHRRHLNTEAFF
TRBJ2-1 | few | NA | TRBV15 | TGTGCCACCAGCTCTGACCAGGGGAGCAATGAGCAGTTCTTC | CATSSDQGSNEQFF
TRBJ2-5 | NA | TRBD2 | TRBV20-1 | TGCAGTGCTAGAGAAACCCGCCATGGGGGACTAGCGGGAGAGACCCAGTACTTC | CSARETRHGGLAGETQYF
TRBJ2-7 | NA | NA | TRBV7-9 | TGTGCCAGCAGCTTCCCGGCACTGGACTACGAGCAGTACTTC | CASSFPALDYEQYF
TRBJ2-1 | NA | NA | TRBV2 | TGTGCCAGCAGTGTTAGCGGTGGAGGGCCTGGCAATGAGCAGTTCTTC | CASSVSGGGPGNEQFF
TRBJ2-7 | few | TRBD2 | TRBV25-1 | TGTGCCAGCAGGGCGGGGGGCGCTAAGGAGCAGTACTTC | CASRAGGAKEQYF
TRBJ1-5 | few | NA | TRBV6-1 | TGTGCCAGCAGCCGGGGGCGCGGTCAGCCCCAGCATTTT | CASSRGRGQPQHF
TRBJ2-7 | NA | NA | TRBV5-1 | TGCGCCAGCAGCTACCCCTCCTACGAGCAGTACTTC | CASSYPSYEQYF
TRBJ2-5 | NA | NA | TRBV7-9 | TGTGCCAGCCAAGGCGCAGGGCCAATCCAAGAGACCCAGTACTTC | CASQGAGPIQETQYF
TRBJ2-3 | NA | NA | TRBV20-1 | TGCAGTGTTGGTGTCAGGGACTTCACAGATACGCAGTATTTT | CSVGVRDFTDTQYF
TRBJ2-7 | NA | NA | TRBV5-1 | TGCGCCAGCAGCCCCCGGAGACTTTCCTACGAGCAGTACTTC | CASSPRRLSYEQYF
TRBJ2-3 | many | NA | TRBV12-3/TRBV12-4 | TGTGCCAGCAGTCCCCAGGGGACTACTAGCACAGATACGCAGTATTTT | CASSPQGTTSTDTQYF
TRBJ1-1 | NA | NA | TRBV25-1 | TGTGCCAGCAGGGACATACGCGGAACAGCTTTCTTT | CASRDIRGTAFF
TRBJ1-3 | few | NA | TRBV21-1 | TGTGCCAGCAGCAAAGCTTCGACAAAGGGGCTCTCTGGAAACACCATATATTTT | CASSKASTKGLSGNTIYF
TRBJ2-2 | NA | TRBD1 | TRBV12-3/TRBV12-4 | TGTGCCAGCAGATCGGGACAGGGAATTCCCACCGGGGAGCTGTTTTTT | CASRSGQGIPTGELFF
TRBJ2-7 | NA | NA | TRBV10-2 | TGCGCCACCACACCAGTCCCCCACGAGCAGTACTTC | CATTPVPHEQYF
TRBJ2-5 | few | NA | TRBV30 | TGTGCCTGGAGTGTAACCGGGGCAGAGACCCAGTACTTC | CAWSVTGAETQYF
TRBJ2-6 | NA | TRBD1 | TRBV6-1 | TGTGCCAGCACCCCGGACAGGCCGAGCTCTGGGGCCAACGTCCTGACTTTC | CASTPDRPSSGANVLTF
TRBJ2-7 | NA | TRBD1 | TRBV7-6 | TGTGCCAGCAGCGTATCAACAGGGGGCTACTACGAGCAGTACTTC | CASSVSTGGYYEQYF
TRBJ2-1 | NA | TRBD2 | TRBV24-1 | TGTGCCACCAGTGATCCTCCGGGACTAGCGGGACGAGGAAATGAGCAGTTCTTC | CATSDPPGLAGRGNEQFF
TRBJ1-1 | many | NA | TRBV29-1 | TGCAGCGCCAGGACGTTAAGGAACACTGAAGCTTTCTTT | CSARTLRNTEAFF
TRBJ2-3 | many | NA | TRBV5-1 | TGCGCCAGCAGCCCCCGATGGACAGTCAGCACAGATACGCAGTATTTT | CASSPRWTVSTDTQYF
TRBJ2-1 | few | TRBD2 | TRBV10-3 | TGTGCCATCAGGCCTTGGGGGAGCGGGAACGATGAGCAGTTCTTC | CAIRPWGSGNDEQFF
TRBJ1-1 | NA | TRBD1 | TRBV9 | TGTGCCAGCAGCTCTCGCCGGGACAGGGCCTCTGAAGCTTTCTTT | CASSSRRDRASEAFF
TRBJ2-5 | many | TRBD1 | TRBV25-1 | TGTGCCAGCAGGGGACAGCAAGAGACCCAGTACTTC | CASRGQQETQYF
TRBJ2-6 | many | NA | TRBV5-1 | TGTGCCAGCAGTTTGGGCTCTGGGGCCAACGTCCTGACTTTC | CASSLGSGANVLTF
TRBJ2-1 | few | NA | TRBV9 | TGTGCCAGCAGCGTAGCTACAAGGTCCGATGAGCAGTTCTTC | CASSVATRSDEQFF
TRBJ2-7 | NA | NA | TRBV4-3 | TGCGCCAGCAGCCAAGATCGAGGGGCCTACTACGAGCAGTACTTC | CASSQDRGAYYEQYF
TRBJ2-1 | many | TRBD2 | TRBV5-1 | TGCGCCAGCAGCCCTAGGACTAGCGGAGCCCGATACAATGAGCAGTTCTTC | CASSPRTSGARYNEQFF
TRBJ2-1 | many | TRBD2 | TRBV12-3/TRBV12-4 | TGTGCCAGCAGTCCCCGTAGACTAGCGGGAGACAATGAGCAGTTCTTC | CASSPRRLAGDNEQFF
TRBJ2-7 | few | TRBD2 | TRBV19 | TGTGCCAGTAGTCACCGGACTAGCCCCGTTTCCGAGCAGTACTTC | CASSHRTSPVSEQYF
TRBJ2-2 | few | NA | TRBV5-1 | TGCGCCAGCAGCTGGAAGGACGAGCCCACCGGGGAGCTGTTTTTT | CASSWKDEPTGELFF
TRBJ1-3 | NA | NA | TRBV20-1 | TGCAGTGCTAGAGATGCAGTCTCTGGAAACACCATATATTTT | CSARDAVSGNTIYF
TRBJ1-5 | NA | NA | TRBV7-2 | TGTGCCAGCAGCCTCGAGCTGGGGTATCAGCCCCAGCATTTT | CASSLELGYQPQHF
TRBJ2-7 | few | NA | TRBV25-1 | TGTGCCAGCAGCTTACAGCCGAACGAGCAGTACTTC | CASSLQPNEQYF
TRBJ2-1 | NA | NA | TRBV6-8 | TGTGCCAGCAGTTACGGGGACTCAAGCTCCTACAATGAGCAGTTCTTC | CASSYGDSSSYNEQFF
TRBJ2-7 | few | NA | TRBV3-1 | TGTGCCAGCAGCTCGATGGTTCGGTCCGACAGGATCGTCCACGAGCAGTACTTC | CASSSMVRSDRIVHEQYF
TRBJ1-5 | few | NA | TRBV7-3 | TGTGCCAGCAGCTCGATACACCGGGCTGAGCCCCAGCATTTT | CASSSIHRAEPQHF
TRBJ2-1 | NA | NA | TRBV12-3/TRBV12-4 | TGTGCCAGCAGTCGGACGGTACTAAGCTCCTACAATGAGCAGTTCTTC | CASSRTVLSSYNEQFF
TRBJ2-1 | NA | NA | TRBV13 | TGTGCCAGCAGCTTAGGTCGTAGCCATGAGCAGTTCTTC | CASSLGRSHEQFF
TRBJ1-4 | NA | TRBD1 | TRBV6-1 | TGTGCCAGCAGGGACAGGCGGAATGAAAAACTGTTTTTT | CASRDRRNEKLFF
TRBJ2-5 | few | NA | TRBV7-2 | TGTGCCAGCAGCTTAGCAGGGCCCCGGAGAGAGACCCAGTACTTC | CASSLAGPRRETQYF